This T cell receptor beta chain is from a study of sequential checkpoint blockade in melanoma (dated by TCRdb to between 2018 and 2021). About the study as a whole: In a 1:1 randomization, patients received either first-line nivolumab then ipilimumab (arm A) or ipilimumab then nivolumab (arm B). Maintenance nivolumab came after each of the two trial sequences. General conclusions and limits of the study: The response-prediction model combining TCR metrics and mutation burden needs validation in larger, independent patient cohorts.

CDR1 and CDR2 are drawn from the germline V gene: SGHVS, FQNEAQ. Trimming at the junction amounts to 5 bases on V and 1 base on J, and the germline ends lie 14 bases apart. The CDR3 holds 15 amino acids from the cysteine to the phenylalanine. The entry retains the CDR3 DNA only, 45 bases that are in frame from base 1. The treatment or condition label here, explained by the study, means: randomized to nivolumab then ipilimumab (arm A) or the reverse (arm B). None of the patients in the trial had previously been given DNA-damaging chemotherapy. Thawed PBMCs were sorted on a FACS Aria II flow cytometer to isolate live CD3+CD8+ cells negative for CD19 and CD56. Samples were obtained from patients with melanoma enrolled in CheckMate 064, a randomized, open-label phase II trial of sequential checkpoint blockade. Peripheral blood mononuclear cells were obtained through leukapheresis, purified using Ficoll-Paque, and frozen in human serum containing approximately 10% DMSO. Immediately after sorting, the purity of sorted blood CD3+CD8+ cells was verified to be >98%, after which DNA was extracted.

To note about this clone: Its antigen specificity is not known. Base qualities are not recorded, but no much larger clone differs from it by a single base.

The immunoSEQ Assay was used to immunosequence TCRbeta CDR3 regions from genomic DNA. Genomic DNA was amplified by bias-controlled multiplex PCR before high-throughput sequencing. The source study handled its data this way. To quantify the absolute abundance of each unique TCRbeta CDR3 region, the sequences were collapsed and filtered. Clonality, defined as 1 minus Pielou's evenness, was calculated using only productive rearrangements. A previously published method was used to identify clones whose frequencies were significantly greater in on-treatment samples than in baseline samples. TCRdb took this table from immuneACCESS and kept in-frame rearrangements with V and J called. Such tables lack part of the clones; where checked against another copy, unresolved V genes explain under half of the gap, and the rest is unexplained. The V and J calls and the clone size are those of that table, but D and trimming were determined from the DNA. This sample lists approximately 10,000 clones; about 78% were detected once. The top ten hold approximately 10% of the sample.

The sequence derives from a human donor with melanoma. The chain is made from TRBV7-8 and TRBJ2-5; the D region possibly corresponds to TRBD1 (7 bases align). The specimen comprised CD8+ T cells sorted from blood (inferred from file names), sampled from a patient given nivolumab and ipilimumab in sequence. The DNA is as follows: TGTGCCAGCAGCCAGGGGGGACAACTCCAAGAGACCCAGTACTTC. It translates as CASSQGGQLQETQYF.